These T cell receptor beta chains were read from a single sample in a study of liver allograft versus peripheral blood T cells. MiXCR, applied by TCRdb to the reads, yields one record per CDR3 protein. Found here are 10,000 or so distinct CDR3 sequences, approximately 17% of them singletons; the top ten hold roughly 1.3%. Receptor source: a human patient who had a liver transplant. Certain T cells may be donor cells from the graft. CDR3s include the opening cysteine and the closing phenylalanine or tryptophan. D genes are given only for firm matches. Expanded clones are given a class, and other clones once, few, many or no size at all.

v_gene	abundance	d_gene	j_gene	CDR3aa	CDR3nt
TRBV11-2	few	.	TRBJ1-2	CATRGVDGYTF	TGTGCCACGAGAGGGGTGGATGGCTACACCTTC
TRBV7-2	medium-sized	.	TRBJ1-1	CASSTWTATEAFF	TGTGCCAGCAGCACGTGGACAGCCACTGAAGCTTTCTTT
TRBV20-1	.	.	TRBJ1-1	CSVPTALGTEAFF	TGCAGTGTCCCGACGGCTTTGGGCACTGAAGCTTTCTTT
TRBV7-9	medium-sized	TRBD1	TRBJ2-2	CASTLTGANTGELFF	TGTGCCAGCACCCTGACAGGGGCGAACACCGGGGAGCTGTTTTTT
TRBV6-6	medium-sized	.	TRBJ1-5	CASSNRERNQPQHF	TGTGCCAGCAGTAACAGGGAAAGGAATCAGCCCCAGCATTTT
TRBV10-3	few	TRBD2	TRBJ2-7	CASSLRTSYEQYF	TGTGCCAGCAGCCTCAGGACTAGTTACGAGCAGTACTTC
TRBV6-6	.	.	TRBJ1-5	CASSYSSNQPQHF	TGTGCCAGCAGTTACAGTAGCAATCAGCCCCAGCATTTT
TRBV30	medium-sized	.	TRBJ1-1	CAWSPGAQDAQWSTEAFF	TGTGCCTGGAGCCCCGGCGCCCAGGACGCCCAGTGGTCCACTGAAGCTTTCTTT
TRBV7-9	medium-sized	TRBD1	TRBJ1-1	CASSLGQGKNTEAFF	TGTGCCAGCAGCTTAGGACAGGGCAAGAACACTGAAGCTTTCTTT
TRBV13	many	.	TRBJ1-2	CASSLYPGGAEDGYTF	TGTGCCAGCAGCTTATACCCGGGGGGCGCAGAAGATGGCTACACCTTC
TRBV13	few	TRBD1	TRBJ2-1	CASSLDRGEQFF	TGTGCCAGCAGCTTGGACAGGGGCGAGCAGTTCTTC
TRBV18	medium-sized	TRBD1	TRBJ1-5	CASSAIGQGGQPQHF	TGTGCCAGCTCAGCTATCGGACAGGGAGGACAGCCCCAGCATTTT
TRBV29-1	medium-sized	.	TRBJ1-1	CSVLPSTEAFF	TGCAGCGTTCTTCCATCCACTGAAGCTTTCTTT
TRBV15	many	.	TRBJ1-4	CATSPRQTNEKLFF	TGTGCCACCAGCCCGCGACAGACTAATGAAAAACTGTTTTTT
TRBV5-6	medium-sized	.	TRBJ1-6	CASSLDREDSPLHF	TGTGCCAGCAGCTTGGACAGGGAAGATTCACCCCTCCACTTT
TRBV20-1	.	.	TRBJ1-5	CSATGSNQPQHF	TGCAGTGCTACCGGAAGCAATCAGCCCCAGCATTTT
TRBV12-3/TRBV12-4	.	TRBD1	TRBJ1-1	CASSLTGPNTEAFF	TGTGCCAGCAGTCTGACAGGGCCGAACACTGAAGCTTTCTTT
TRBV10-3	medium-sized	TRBD1	TRBJ1-1	CAIRGQGTEAFF	TGTGCCATCAGGGGACAGGGCACTGAAGCTTTCTTT
TRBV10-3	medium-sized	TRBD1	TRBJ1-2	CAIRGQGDRGVNDYGYTF	TGTGCCATCAGGGGCCAGGGGGACAGGGGCGTGAATGACTATGGCTACACCTTC
TRBV7-2	medium-sized	.	TRBJ2-2	CASSLSRGGTGELFF	TGTGCCAGCAGCTTATCGCGGGGTGGCACCGGGGAGCTGTTTTTT
TRBV18	many	TRBD1	TRBJ1-5	CASSPPGTGVQPQHF	TGTGCCAGCTCACCACCGGGGACAGGGGTCCAGCCCCAGCATTTT
TRBV18	medium-sized	.	TRBJ2-3	CASSPPGRDTQYF	TGTGCCAGCTCACCACCGGGTAGGGATACGCAGTATTTT
TRBV6-6	many	.	TRBJ1-3	CASSFQIRGNTIYF	TGTGCCAGCAGCTTCCAGATCCGGGGAAACACCATATATTTT
TRBV6-1	medium-sized	TRBD1	TRBJ2-7	CASILAGTGTTYEQYF	TGTGCCAGCATACTCGCGGGGACAGGTACTACCTACGAGCAGTACTTC
TRBV7-2	medium-sized	.	TRBJ1-1	CASSLAGVAEAFF	TGTGCCAGCAGCCTGGCGGGGGTTGCTGAAGCTTTCTTT
TRBV29-1	medium-sized	.	TRBJ2-7	CSVGGARGYSYEQYF	TGCAGCGTTGGAGGCGCCCGGGGTTACTCCTACGAGCAGTACTTC
TRBV19	medium-sized	TRBD2	TRBJ2-7	CASSPTSGDAYEQYF	TGTGCCAGTAGTCCTACTAGCGGGGACGCCTACGAGCAGTACTTC
TRBV27	few	TRBD1	TRBJ1-4	CASKGQAANEKLFF	TGTGCCAGCAAGGGACAGGCGGCTAATGAAAAACTGTTTTTT
TRBV12-3/TRBV12-4	.	TRBD1	TRBJ1-1	CASSFGGTGLSFF	TGTGCCAGCAGTTTCGGGGGGACAGGGTTGTCTTTCTTT
TRBV6-2/TRBV6-3	many	.	TRBJ2-1	CASTGRQGHNEQFF	TGTGCCAGCACAGGACGCCAAGGGCACAATGAGCAGTTCTTC
TRBV16	many	TRBD1	TRBJ1-1	CASSHLQGLVNTEAFF	TGTGCCAGCAGCCATTTACAGGGGCTGGTGAACACTGAAGCTTTCTTT
TRBV6-1	medium-sized	TRBD1	TRBJ2-7	CASRIRDRDYEQYF	TGTGCCAGCAGAATCCGGGACAGGGACTACGAGCAGTACTTC
TRBV5-6	.	TRBD1	TRBJ2-7	CTSSHFRTGSSYEQYF	TGTACCAGCAGCCACTTCCGGACAGGCAGCTCCTACGAGCAGTACTTC
TRBV5-4	few	TRBD2	TRBJ2-7	CASSLLAGKTTPTYEQYF	TGTGCCAGCAGCTTGCTAGCGGGGAAAACTACCCCCACCTACGAGCAGTACTTC
TRBV5-4	few	TRBD2	TRBJ2-5	CASTQGASGGQETQYF	TGTGCCAGCACCCAAGGGGCTAGCGGGGGCCAAGAGACCCAGTACTTC
TRBV6-5	few	TRBD1	TRBJ2-7	CASSYFRTGTGSYEQYF	TGTGCCAGCAGTTATTTTCGAACCGGGACAGGGTCCTACGAGCAGTACTTC
TRBV20-1	.	TRBD1	TRBJ1-1	CSARDPNTGGGTEAFF	TGCAGTGCTAGAGATCCTAATACAGGGGGCGGGACTGAAGCTTTCTTT
TRBV12-5	.	.	TRBJ1-2	CASGLDPLGGYTF	TGTGCTAGTGGTTTGGACCCCCTCGGTGGCTACACCTTC